The 29 T cell receptor delta chains given below trace back to one sample, sequenced in a study of gamma-delta T cells after stem cell transplantation. TCRdb reprocessed the RT-PCR reads using CATT. This sample has 1,000 to 1,500 delta-chain clones, with 4.5% to 5% found just once. The sequencing sample was made of gamma-delta T cells. These receptors were collected from a human donor. It is not recorded whose cells these are; they may come from a transplant donor.

Concerning this clone: The protein recorded in TCRdb matches a much larger clone and deviates from this DNA's translation at residue 6, suggesting a read error; the protein here is obtained by translating the DNA. The rearrangement links TRDV2 to TRDJ1, with TRDD3 as a possible D gene (6 bases). The CDR3 consists of 19 residues. Per germline, CDR1 GEAIGNYY and CDR2 EKD. V was cut by 0 bases and J by 2 bases, with 24 bases left in between. The CDR3 nucleotides read TGTGCCTGTGACACCGGCTCAAGGCTCGGGGATCGGAGGACCGATAAACTCATCTTT. As protein: CACDTGSRLGDRRTDKLIF.

In regard to this clone: TCRdb has a much larger clone's protein, which differs at residue 15 from the translation of this DNA, likely because of a read error; what is shown is the protein translated from the DNA. The DNA of the CDR3 is TGTGCCTGTGACTTGATGTCGGCGGGGCTGGGGGATACATCCTCCGATAAACTCATCTTT. It translates to CACDLMSAGLGDTSSDKLIF. The rearrangement uses TRDV2 and TRDJ1; 11 bases are a match to TRDD3. J lost 3 bases, V lost 3 bases, and 20 bases had no gene match. Looked up from germline, CDR1 is GEAIGNYY and CDR2 is EKD. The CDR3 contains 20 residues.

This clone was recorded a few times. A far bigger clonotype differs at one base, so this is likely a read error. The sample contains more than one DNA sequence encoding this CDR3. The chain carries TRDV2 and TRDJ1; D perhaps matches TRDD3 (5 bases). The V and J ends lost 0 bases and 2 bases respectively, with 15 bases between them. The CDR3 has 16 amino acids. The germline V gene encodes CDR1 GEAIGNYY and CDR2 EKD. The CDR3 DNA follows: TGTGCCTGTGACACCCTAGGGGAGGGTAAGACCGATAAACTCATCTTT. Translated, it gives CACDTLGEGKTDKLIF.

Remarks on this clone: The protein held in TCRdb is that of a much larger clone and does not match this DNA's translation at residue 7, likely because of a read error; the protein shown is translated from the DNA. The chain has TRDV2 and TRDJ1; unclear D gene. Germline V gives CDR1 GEAIGNYY, CDR2 EKD. The CDR3 has 15 residues. V lost 4 bases and J 1 base, leaving 15 bases between the germline ends. CDR3 region: CACDLMNPITDKLIF. For the CDR3, the DNA is TGTGCCTGTGATCTCATGAACCCGATCACCGATAAACTCATCTTT.

This clone was found a few times. The protein held in TCRdb is that of a much larger clone and does not match this DNA's translation at residue 5, likely because of a read error; the protein shown is translated from the DNA. The V call is TRDV2, the J call TRDJ1; TRDD3 aligns across 10 bases. From germline, CDR1 is GEAIGNYY and CDR2 EKD. V was pared by 2 bases and J by 7 bases, with 21 bases of the junction left unmatched. The CDR3 loop spans 19 amino acids. CDR3 residues: CACDILSSEGWGIGTKLIF. The CDR3 nucleotides read TGTGCCTGTGACATCTTATCGTCGGAAGGCTGGGGGATAGGGACTAAACTCATCTTT.

This clone was counted only a few times. Possible read error: a much larger clone is one base away. The rearrangement uses TRDV2 and TRDJ3; 13 positions match TRDD3. Germline assignment: CDR1 GEAIGNYY and CDR2 EKD. J was trimmed by 0 bases and V by 0 bases; bases with no gene match: 16. This CDR3 has 24 amino acids. This CDR3 is CACDTAFRTGGYERRSWDTRQMFF. The CDR3, as DNA: TGTGCCTGTGACACCGCCTTCAGAACTGGGGGATACGAGAGACGCTCCTGGGACACCCGACAGATGTTTTTC.

This clone occurred a few times. This DNA's translation and the protein TCRdb lists, from a much larger clone, do not match at residue 5, likely due to a read error; the protein shown is translated from the DNA. The chain employs TRDV2 and TRDJ1; 7 bases are a match to TRDD3. CDR3 length: 20 amino acids. The V segment lost 2 bases and the J segment 0 bases; nucleotides outside the gene matches: 20. In germline, CDR1 is GEAIGNYY, CDR2 EKD. CDR3 residues: CACDRIAGGPMLRYTDKLIF. CDR3 nucleotide sequence: TGTGCCTGTGACAGAATAGCTGGGGGCCCCATGCTGAGGTACACCGATAAACTCATCTTT.

Points on this clone: TCRdb records a much larger clone's protein for this DNA, with a difference at residue 17 that likely arises from a read error; the protein given is the translation of the DNA. The gene calls are TRDV2 and TRDJ1; 11 bases match TRDD3. CDR3 length: 20 amino acids. Germline lookup yields CDR1 GEAIGNYY and CDR2 EKD. CDR3 loop: CACDLMSAGLGDTSTDNLIF. CDR3 DNA sequence: TGTGCCTGTGACTTGATGTCGGCGGGGCTGGGGGATACATCCACCGATAACCTCATCTTT.

This clone was counted between two and nine times. TCRdb's entry gives the protein of a much larger clone, which mismatches this DNA's translation at residue 15, likely from a read error; the protein reported here is translated from the DNA. V is TRDV2 and J is TRDJ3; weak D call: TRDD3 (5 bases). CDR1 and CDR2 from the germline V gene are GEAIGNYY and EKD. CDR3 length: 18 residues. The CDR3 DNA reads as TGTGCCTGTGACACCGGAGGGTGGTCCTCCTGGGACACCCGAAAGATGTTTTTC. Its protein is CACDTGGWSSWDTRKMFF.

About this clone itself: The protein held in TCRdb is that of a much larger clone and does not match this DNA's translation at residue 17, likely because of a read error; the protein shown is translated from the DNA. V usage is TRDV2 and J usage is TRDJ1; TRDD3 aligns across 10 bases. This CDR3 comprises 19 residues. CDR1 GEAIGNYY and CDR2 EKD come from the germline V gene. The CDR3 spells CACDTLGDTRERSTDKRIF. The CDR3 nucleotides are TGTGCCTGTGACACCTTGGGGGATACAAGGGAGCGAAGCACCGATAAACGCATCTTT.

A word on this clone: The translation of this DNA and the TCRdb protein of a much larger clone differ at residue 6, probably owing to a read error; the protein shown here is translated from the DNA. The chain links TRDV2 to TRDJ1, with D perhaps matching TRDD3 (6 bases). CDR3 size: 19 residues. V lost 0 bases and J lost 2, with 24 bases in between. In germline, CDR1 is GEAIGNYY, CDR2 EKD. The CDR3 loop reads CACDTASRLGDRRTDKLIF. For the CDR3, the DNA is TGTGCCTGTGACACCGCCTCAAGGCTCGGGGATCGGAGGACCGATAAACTCATCTTT.

As for this clone: The protein given by TCRdb reflects a much larger clone and differs at residue 14 from this DNA's translation, likely from a read error; the protein shown is the DNA's translation. This chain joins TRDV2 and TRDJ1; 11 bases fit TRDD3. This CDR3 comprises 20 residues. V shed 3 bases, J shed 1 base, and the junction held 18 bases outside the gene matches. Germline V gene sequence: CDR1 GEAIGNYY, CDR2 EKD. The CDR3 here is CACDLMSAGLGDTPTDKLIF. DNA for the CDR3: TGTGCCTGTGACTTGATGTCGGCGGGGCTGGGGGATACACCCACCGATAAACTCATCTTT.

In this sample, this clone turned up a few times. This likely came from a read error, as a far larger clone is one base away. Other nucleotide sequences from this sample produce the same CDR3. The J gene is TRDJ2, the V gene TRDV2; D uncertain. Trimming stripped 8 bases from V and 8 bases from J, with 8 bases between. CDR3 length equals 10 residues. The V gene's germline CDR1 is GEAIGNYY and CDR2 EKD. The CDR3 spells CASLEAQLFF. The DNA for the CDR3 is TGTGCCTCTTTGGAGGCACAACTCTTCTTT.

This clone was observed a handful of times. The identical CDR3 is also encoded by other nucleotide sequences in the sample. The gene calls are TRDV2 and TRDJ1; 11 positions agree with TRDD3. Unmatched junction bases numbered 10, after V lost 1 base and J lost 1 base. This CDR3 is built from 18 residues. CDR1 is GEAIGNYY and CDR2 is EKD in the germline V gene. The CDR3 is CACDTAGLGDTSTDKLIF. For the CDR3, the DNA is TGTGCCTGTGACACGGCGGGGCTGGGGGATACATCCACCGATAAACTCATCTTT.

The sample holds a few counts of this clone. A far larger clone is off by one base, so a read error is likely. The V call is TRDV2, the J call TRDJ1, with 11 bases identical to TRDD3. V was clipped by 3 bases and J by 4 bases; unmatched bases: 33. Germline V gives CDR1 GEAIGNYY, CDR2 EKD. The CDR3 is 24 amino acids. The CDR3, as DNA: TGTGCCTGTGACCATGTATCTGCACTTCCTACGTCGATGGGGGATACGCTGTACAACGATAAACTCATCTTT. Translating it yields CACDHVSALPTSMGDTLYNDKLIF.

With respect to this clone: This likely reflects a read error, since a far larger clone is one base away. The sample has other DNA sequences that encode this CDR3 too. The chain carries TRDV2 and TRDJ1; a possible D gene is TRDD3 (5 bases). From germline, CDR1 is GEAIGNYY and CDR2 EKD. The CDR3 has 17 amino acids. The CDR3 loop reads CACDTVTRGVYTDKLIF. The CDR3, as DNA: TGTGCCTGTGACACCGTAACGCGGGGGGTGTACACCGATAAACTTATCTTT.

A note on this clone: For this DNA, TCRdb reports the protein of a much larger clone, which diverges at residue 3, most likely from a read error; the protein presented here is translated directly from the DNA. The V and J genes are TRDV2 and TRDJ1; 11 bases align to TRDD3. Germline V gene lookup returns CDR1 GEAIGNYY and CDR2 EKD. This CDR3 has 20 amino acids. CDR3 bases: TGTGCCCGTGACTTGATGTCGGCGGGGCTGGGGGATACATCCACCGATAAACTCATCTTT. This encodes CARDLMSAGLGDTSTDKLIF.

On this clone: TCRdb's listed protein matches a much larger clone and diverges from this DNA's translation at residue 8, likely through a read error; the protein shown comes from the DNA. The CDR3 bases are TGTGCCTGTGACACCATTGGGTATACTACTCCCGGTTCCTGGGACACCCGACAGATGTTTTTC. Protein product: CACDTIGYTTPGSWDTRQMFF. The rearrangement uses TRDV2 and TRDJ3; no firm D call. Germline V CDR1 and CDR2: GEAIGNYY, EKD. This CDR3 spans 21 amino acids. Trimming removed 0 bases from V and 1 base from J, with 21 bases in between.

This clone was seen more than once but under ten times. V gene TRDV2 combines with J gene TRDJ1; 13 bases agree with TRDD3. Unmatched junction bases numbered 9, after V lost 3 bases and J lost 3 bases. From germline, CDR1 is GEAIGNYY and CDR2 EKD. CDR3 length equals 17 residues. CDR3 coding DNA: TGTGCCTGTGACCCCCTACTGGGGGATACGCTATCCGATAAACTCATCTTT. Amino acids: CACDPLLGDTLSDKLIF.

About this clone: This DNA translates differently at residue 11 from the TCRdb protein, which is that of a much larger clone; a read error is likely, and the protein shown is the DNA's own translation. V gene TRDV2 combines with J gene TRDJ1, with 7 bases matching TRDD3. The germline gives CDR1 GEAIGNYY, CDR2 EKD. This CDR3 is 13 amino acids long. The CDR3 spells CACDLLGMDKPIF. CDR3 DNA: TGTGCCTGTGATTTACTGGGGATGGATAAACCCATCTTT.

A few counts support this clone. TCRdb's protein, taken from a much larger clone, differs from this DNA's translation at residue 16, likely owing to a read error; the protein displayed comes from the DNA. The chain couples TRDV2 to TRDJ1, with TRDD3 matching 11 bases. CDR1 and CDR2 (germline): GEAIGNYY, EKD. CDR3 length: 20 amino acids. As DNA, the CDR3 is TGTGCCTGTGACTTGATGTCGGCGGGGCTGGGGGATACATCCACCGAGAAACTCATCTTT. Translation: CACDLMSAGLGDTSTEKLIF.

This clone was detected only a few times. The CDR3 sequence is CACDTVVLTDKLIF. The CDR3 region has the DNA TGTGCCTGTGACACCGTGGTACTTACCGATAAACTCATCTTT. The V and J genes are TRDV2 and TRDJ1; D remains unclear. The CDR3 spans 14 residues. The germline V and J ends were trimmed by 0 bases and 2 bases, with 9 bases remaining between them. CDR1 is GEAIGNYY and CDR2 is EKD in the germline V gene.

This clone ranks as medium-sized. A much larger clone differs by one base, so this may be a read error. This sequence joins TRDV2 and TRDJ1; 8 bases agree with TRDD3. Germline-derived CDR1 and CDR2 are GEAIGNYY and EKD. The CDR3 spans 18 residues. The CDR3 protein is CACDTLRTGGQYTDKLTF. As DNA, the CDR3 is TGTGCCTGTGACACTCTCCGTACTGGGGGTCAATACACCGATAAACTCACCTTT.

This clone was observed a handful of times. This DNA's translation and the protein TCRdb lists, from a much larger clone, do not match at residue 15, likely due to a read error; the protein shown is translated from the DNA. The chain recombines TRDV2 with TRDJ1; tentative D call: TRDD3 (5 bases). The CDR3 covers 17 residues. Per the germline V gene, CDR1 is GEAIGNYY and CDR2 is EKD. CDR3 residues: CACDTVTRGVYTDKRIF. CDR3 DNA: TGTGCCTGTGACACCGTAACGCGGGGGGTGTACACCGATAAACGCATCTTT.

By share of the sample, this clone is large (0.1 to 1%). This same CDR3 is encoded by further DNA sequences in the sample. This chain uses TRDV2 with TRDJ3, with 13 bases identical to TRDD3. The germline gives CDR1 GEAIGNYY, CDR2 EKD. This CDR3 is 21 amino acids long. The V and J ends lost 1 base and 0 bases, in that order; junction bases with no gene match: 8. As DNA, the CDR3 is TGTGCCTGTGACACTGGGCAACTGGGGGATACGCTCTCCTGGGACACCCGACAGATGTTTTTC. It encodes CACDTGQLGDTLSWDTRQMFF.

This clone has just a few counts. With a much larger clone just one base away, this may be a read error. Within the sample, other DNA sequences also encode this same CDR3. The chain is built from TRDV2 and TRDJ1, with 9 bases aligning to TRDD3. The germline V gene has CDR1 GEAIGNYY and CDR2 EKD. V shed 2 bases and J 0 bases; nucleotides not matched to a gene: 15. The CDR3 has 19 residues. This CDR3 is CACDNLLGDKLTYTDKLIF. In nucleotides, the CDR3 is TGTGCCTGTGACAATTTACTGGGGGACAAACTAACGTACACCGATAAACTCATCTTT.

About this clone itself: The TCRdb protein comes from a much larger clone and disagrees with this DNA's translation at residue 12, likely due to a read error; the protein given here is derived from the DNA. This sequence joins TRDV2 and TRDJ1, with 10 bases identical to TRDD3. This CDR3 contains 19 residues. The V and J ends lost 1 base and 3 bases, in that order; junction bases with no gene match: 16. CDR1 GEAIGNYY and CDR2 EKD come from the germline V gene. CDR3 nucleotide sequence: TGTGCCTGTGACACTGTCGTCGGAGGGGGATACGTCTCGTCCGATAAACTCATCTTT. As protein: CACDTVVGGGYVSSDKLIF.

The sample holds a few counts of this clone. TCRdb records a much larger clone's protein for this DNA, with a difference at residue 11 that likely arises from a read error; the protein given is the translation of the DNA. V and J are TRDV2 and TRDJ1; 8 bases line up with TRDD3. Germline values: CDR1 GEAIGNYY, CDR2 EKD. The CDR3 consists of 19 residues. The V gene end was trimmed by 0 bases and the J gene end by 7 bases; junction bases not matched to a gene: 21. The CDR3 bases are TGTGCCTGTGACACCTTATCGTCGGAAGGCCGGGGGATAGGGACTAAACTCATCTTT. Its translation is CACDTLSSEGRGIGTKLIF.

This clone was seen a handful of times. The amino acid sequence in TCRdb belongs to a much larger clone and departs from this DNA's translation at residue 9, likely a sequencing read error; the sequence shown is translated from the DNA. The chain is built from TRDV2 and TRDJ1, with 8 bases that match TRDD3. The CDR3 sequence is 19 residues long. The germline V gene encodes CDR1 GEAIGNYY and CDR2 EKD. V dropped 0 bases and J dropped 1; count of bases not matched to a gene: 15. CDR3 protein: CACDTLGDSRERSTDKLIF. CDR3 DNA sequence: TGTGCCTGTGACACCTTGGGGGATTCAAGGGAGCGAAGCACCGATAAACTCATCTTT.